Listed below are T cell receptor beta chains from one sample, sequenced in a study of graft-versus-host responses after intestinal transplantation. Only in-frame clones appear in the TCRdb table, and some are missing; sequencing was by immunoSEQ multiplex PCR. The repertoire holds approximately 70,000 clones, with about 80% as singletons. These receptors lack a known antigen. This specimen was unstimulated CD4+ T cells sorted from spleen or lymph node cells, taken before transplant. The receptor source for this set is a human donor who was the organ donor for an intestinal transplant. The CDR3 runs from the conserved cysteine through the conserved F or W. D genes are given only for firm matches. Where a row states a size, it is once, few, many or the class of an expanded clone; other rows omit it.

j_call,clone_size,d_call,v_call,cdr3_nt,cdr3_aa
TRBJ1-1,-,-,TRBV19,TGTGCCAGTAGCGTAAGAGGAGGGAACACTGAAGCTTTCTTT,CASSVRGGNTEAFF
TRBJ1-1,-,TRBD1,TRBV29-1,TGCAGCGTTACCACGACAGGGGGGTACACTGAAGCTTTCTTT,CSVTTTGGYTEAFF
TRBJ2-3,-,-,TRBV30,TGTGCCTGGAGTAAAGCTAGATCGGATACGCAGTATTTT,CAWSKARSDTQYF
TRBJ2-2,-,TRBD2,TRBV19,TGTGCCAGTTTAGCGGGGGGGCTACACACCGGGGAGCTGTTTTTT,CASLAGGLHTGELFF
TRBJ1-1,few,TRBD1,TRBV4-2,TGTGCCAGCAGCCAAGTGACAGGGGGGACTGAAGCTTTCTTT,CASSQVTGGTEAFF
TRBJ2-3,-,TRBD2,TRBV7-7,TGTGCTAGCAGCTTGGCGGGGGCAGATACGCAGTATTTT,CASSLAGADTQYF
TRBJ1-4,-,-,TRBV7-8,TGTGCCAGCAGCTTATTCTATTTGGGCATTGCAACTAATGAAAAACTGTTTTTT,CASSLFYLGIATNEKLFF
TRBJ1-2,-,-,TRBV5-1,TGCGCCAGCAGCTTGATCCAGGGCCATAGCTATGGCTACACCTTC,CASSLIQGHSYGYTF
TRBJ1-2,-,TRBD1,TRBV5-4,TGTGCCAGCAGGACCGGGACAGGGGGTAATGGCTACACCTTC,CASRTGTGGNGYTF
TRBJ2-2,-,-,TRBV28,TGTGCCAGCAGTCCCCCCAGGGGGAACACCGGGGAGCTGTTTTTT,CASSPPRGNTGELFF
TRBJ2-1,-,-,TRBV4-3,TGCGCCAGCAGCCTCTCCAAGAGGCCCTCCTACAATGAGCAGTTCTTC,CASSLSKRPSYNEQFF
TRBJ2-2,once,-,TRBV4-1,TGCGCCAGCAGCCAAGCCGTATATTCGGACACCGGGGAGCTGTTTTTT,CASSQAVYSDTGELFF
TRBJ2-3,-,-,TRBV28,TGTGCCAGCAGACCCGACATCCGGGGTTTGGGGTATTTT,CASRPDIRGLGYF
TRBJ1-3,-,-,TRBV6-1,TGTGCCAGCATCCCCGTCTTCGGACAGAGAAACACCATATATTTT,CASIPVFGQRNTIYF
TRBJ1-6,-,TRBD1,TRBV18,TGTGCCAGCTCACCTTGGGACAGAAATTCACCCCTCCACTTT,CASSPWDRNSPLHF
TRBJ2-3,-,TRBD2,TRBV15,TGTGCCACCAGCAGAGACGGGACTAGCGGGGGGAGTAGCACAGATACGCAGTATTTT,CATSRDGTSGGSSTDTQYF
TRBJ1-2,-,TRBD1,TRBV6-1,TGTGCCAGCAGTGGCCAGGGGACAGGAGCCCGGGGCGGCTACACCTTC,CASSGQGTGARGGYTF
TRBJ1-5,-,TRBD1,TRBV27,TGTGCCAGCAGTTTGTTTGGACAGGGAGGTCAGCCCCAGCATTTT,CASSLFGQGGQPQHF
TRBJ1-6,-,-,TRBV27,TGTGCCAGCAGTTTGGCCGGGTCATCTAATTCACCCCTCCACTTT,CASSLAGSSNSPLHF
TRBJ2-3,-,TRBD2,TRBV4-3,TGCGCCAGCAGCCAAGGCGGGGGGGCCGTTCTGGATACGCAGTATTTT,CASSQGGGAVLDTQYF
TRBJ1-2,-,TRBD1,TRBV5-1,TGCGCCAGCAGCTTTGGGACAGGGGACGGCTACACCTTC,CASSFGTGDGYTF
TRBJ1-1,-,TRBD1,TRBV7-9,TGTGCCAGCAGCTCACGGGAGCAGGGGGCAACTGAAGCTTTCTTT,CASSSREQGATEAFF
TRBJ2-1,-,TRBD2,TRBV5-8,TGTGCCAGCAGCGGTAAACTAGCGGGGGCTAAGCAGTTCTTC,CASSGKLAGAKQFF
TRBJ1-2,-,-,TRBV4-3,TGCGCCAGCAGCCAAGGGGCGGGGGCTAATTATGGCTACACCTTC,CASSQGAGANYGYTF
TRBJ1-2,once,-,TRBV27,TGTGCCAGCAGTTTATTAGGCCAGGGGATGCGCTACACCTTC,CASSLLGQGMRYTF
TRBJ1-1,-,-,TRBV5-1,TGCGCCAGCAGCTTGGAAGGGGGGCGGGGGATGATCTTT,CASSLEGGRGMIF
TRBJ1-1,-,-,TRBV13,TGTGCCAGCAGCCCGAGTTGGGGGGTCACTGAAGCTTTCTTT,CASSPSWGVTEAFF
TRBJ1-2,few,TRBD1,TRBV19,TGTGCCAGTAGTATAGATGGGTCGGGACAGATCTATGGCTACACCTTC,CASSIDGSGQIYGYTF
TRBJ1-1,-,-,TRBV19,TGTGCCAGTAGTATAATGGACATGGGGAACACTGAAGCTTTCTTT,CASSIMDMGNTEAFF
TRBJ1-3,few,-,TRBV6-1,TGTGCCAGCAGTGATGGCCAGGGGAACACCATATATTTT,CASSDGQGNTIYF
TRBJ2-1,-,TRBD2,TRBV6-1,TGTGCCAGCAGTCCTAGCGGGGGCCACAATGAGCAGTTCTTC,CASSPSGGHNEQFF
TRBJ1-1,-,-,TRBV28,TGTGCCATTTTGCTAAGGGGGAACACTGAAGCTTTCTTT,CAILLRGNTEAFF
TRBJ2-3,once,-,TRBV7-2,TGTGCCAGCAGCTTCGGCGGAACCACAGATACGCAGTATTTT,CASSFGGTTDTQYF
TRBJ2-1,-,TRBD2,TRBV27,TGTGCCAGCAGCCCTACTAGGAAGACTAGCGGGGGGTTCTCCTACAATGAGCAGTTCTTC,CASSPTRKTSGGFSYNEQFF
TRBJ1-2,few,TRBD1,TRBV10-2,TGCGCCAGCAGTGAAAACAGGGGCGGCTACACCTTC,CASSENRGGYTF
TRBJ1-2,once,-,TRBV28,TGTGCCAGCAGCCTCCTTGGCGGGCCGAACTATGGCTACACCTTC,CASSLLGGPNYGYTF
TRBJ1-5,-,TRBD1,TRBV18,TGTGCCAGCTCACCAGGGGACAGGACTAATCAGCCCCAGCATTTT,CASSPGDRTNQPQHF
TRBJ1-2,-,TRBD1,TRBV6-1,TGTGCCAGCAGTGACGGGACAGGGGACTATGGCTACACCTTC,CASSDGTGDYGYTF
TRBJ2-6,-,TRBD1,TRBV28,TGTGCCAGCAGGGTCCGGGACAGGGTGGCTGGGGCCAACGTCCTGACTTTC,CASRVRDRVAGANVLTF
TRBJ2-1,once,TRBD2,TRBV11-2,TGTGCCAGCAGCCGGGGGGGACTAAACAATGAGCAGTTCTTC,CASSRGGLNNEQFF
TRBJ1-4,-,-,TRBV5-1,TGCGCCAGCAGCTTGACGGACCGACCGGGAGGGGAACTGTTTTTT,CASSLTDRPGGELFF
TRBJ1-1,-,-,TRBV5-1,TGCGCCAGCAGCCAGGATCCGTCCTACACTGAAGCTTTCTTT,CASSQDPSYTEAFF
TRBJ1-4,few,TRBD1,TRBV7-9,TGTGCCAGCAGCTTAGGACAGGGCGAAGCTGAAAAACTGTTTTTT,CASSLGQGEAEKLFF
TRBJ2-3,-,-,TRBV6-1,TGTGCCAGTAAACAGGTGATTAGCACAGATACGCAGTATTTT,CASKQVISTDTQYF
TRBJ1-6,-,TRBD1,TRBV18,TGTGCCAGCTCCCCCGGGACAGGACTTAATTCACCCCTCCACTTT,CASSPGTGLNSPLHF
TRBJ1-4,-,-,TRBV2,TGTGCCAGCAGTGACGACAGATTAAATGAAAAACTGTTTTTT,CASSDDRLNEKLFF
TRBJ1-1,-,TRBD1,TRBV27,TGTGCCAGCAGCCGAGGGGGCTGGAACACTGAAGCTTTCTTT,CASSRGGWNTEAFF
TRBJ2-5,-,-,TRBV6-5,TGTGCCAGCACCAACGAGTGGGAGACCCAGTACTTC,CASTNEWETQYF
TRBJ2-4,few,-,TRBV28,TGTGCCAGCAGTTCGTATAACAGGGCCAAAAACATTCAGTACTTC,CASSSYNRAKNIQYF
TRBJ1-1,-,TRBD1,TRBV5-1,TGCGCCAGCAGCCGGGACAGGGGGAACACTGAAGCTTTCTTT,CASSRDRGNTEAFF
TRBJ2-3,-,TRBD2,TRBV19,TGTGCCAGTAGTATATTGGGGACTACCACAGATACGCAGTATTTT,CASSILGTTTDTQYF
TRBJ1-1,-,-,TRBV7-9,TGTGCCAGCAGCGTCGACAGGGAAGCTTTCTTT,CASSVDREAFF
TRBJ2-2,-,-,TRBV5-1,TGCGCCAGCAGCTATCAGCCACAGGGGGGGTCGAACACCGGGGAGCTGTTTTTT,CASSYQPQGGSNTGELFF